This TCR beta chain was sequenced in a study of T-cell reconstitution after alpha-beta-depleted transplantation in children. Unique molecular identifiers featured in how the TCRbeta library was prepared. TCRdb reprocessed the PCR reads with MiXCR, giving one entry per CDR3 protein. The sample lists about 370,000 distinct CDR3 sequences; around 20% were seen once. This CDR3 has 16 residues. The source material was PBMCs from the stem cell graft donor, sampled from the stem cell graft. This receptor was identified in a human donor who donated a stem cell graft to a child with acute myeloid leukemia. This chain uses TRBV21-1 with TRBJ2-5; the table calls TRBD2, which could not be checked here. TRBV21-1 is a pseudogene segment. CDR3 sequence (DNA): TGTGCCAGCAGCCACGAACCTAGCGGGAGGGAAGAGACCCAGTACTTC. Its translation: CASSHEPSGREETQYF.